The 10 T cell receptor beta chains below were found in one sample sequenced in a study of blood T cell repertoires in COVID-19. Some clones are missing from TCRdb's copy, which holds only in-frame ones; the method was immunoSEQ multiplex PCR. In the table there are a few hundred thousand clones, roughly 86% of which are singletons. The source material was peripheral blood. Every receptor here comes from a woman aged 30 to 39 with COVID-19, enrolled during active disease.

J is TRBJ1-2 and V is TRBV19; 8 bases align to TRBD1. The V and J ends lost 5 bases and 2 bases, in that order; junction bases with no gene match: 7. There are 15 residues in the CDR3. The germline V gene has CDR1 LNHDA and CDR2 SQIVND (reference sequence). CDR3 residues: CASSALPGGNYGYTF. CDR3 bases: TGTGCCAGTAGTGCCCTTCCAGGGGGCAACTATGGCTACACCTTC. Drawing the rest from reference TRBV19 and TRBJ1-2, the complete variable domain is DGGITQSPKYLFRKEGQNVTLSCEQNLNHDAMYWYRQDPGQGLRLIYYSQIVNDFQKGDIAEGYSVSREKKESFPLTVTSAQKNPTAFYLCASSALPGGNYGYTFGSGTRLTVV.

The chain joins TRBV5-6 to TRBJ2-3; D is unclear. Germline CDR1 reads SGHDT; CDR2 reads YYEEEE. The CDR3 length is 14 residues. The V end lost 0 bases, the J end lost 3 bases, and 8 bases lay between the germline ends. CDR3 region: CASSLGVKTDTQYF. For the CDR3, the DNA is TGTGCCAGCAGCTTGGGAGTCAAGACAGATACGCAGTATTTT.

This clone came up a few times. This sequence joins TRBV10-3 and TRBJ2-1; 7 bases line up with TRBD2. CDR1 ENHRY and CDR2 SYGVKD come from the germline V gene. The trim removed 3 bases at V and 13 bases at J, leaving 12 bases unmatched. The CDR3 length is 14 residues. This chain's CDR3 is CAISEGAGEDLQFF. The CDR3 nucleotides are TGTGCCATCAGTGAAGGGGCGGGGGAGGACTTACAGTTCTTC.

The gene calls are TRBV18 and TRBJ1-1; D is uncertain. Trimming removed 1 base from V and 0 bases from J, with 18 bases in between. This CDR3 spans 18 amino acids. The germline V gene encodes CDR1 KGHSH and CDR2 LQKENI. CDR3 region: CASSPRVGSAALNTEAFF. CDR3 coding DNA: TGTGCCAGCTCACCACGGGTAGGCAGCGCGGCCCTGAACACTGAAGCTTTCTTT.

CDR3 region: CASSLLSGGQETQYF. DNA for the CDR3: TGTGCCAGCAGTCTGCTGAGCGGGGGGCAAGAGACCCAGTACTTC. V usage is TRBV3-1 (or the pseudogene TRBV3-2) and J usage is TRBJ2-5; 9 bases map to TRBD2. This CDR3 contains 15 residues. V trimming: 6 bases; J trimming: 2 bases; junction bases outside the gene matches: 7. Germline CDR1 LGHDT, CDR2 YNNKEL (reference sequence).

CDR3 in DNA: TGTGCCAGCAGAAACAGGGGTTCACCCCTCCACTTT. Protein sequence: CASRNRGSPLHF. The J gene is TRBJ1-6, the V gene TRBV12-3 or TRBV12-4; 7 bases match TRBD1. This CDR3 spans 12 amino acids. With V trimmed by 6 bases and J by 9 bases, 2 bases remained unmatched.

The rearrangement joins TRBV7-6 to TRBJ2-1, with 10 bases fitting TRBD2. Unmatched junction bases numbered 8, after V lost 1 base and J lost 5 bases. Germline V gene data show CDR1 as SGHVS and CDR2 as FNYEAQ. This CDR3 comprises 17 residues. Here the CDR3 DNA reads TGTGCCAGCAGCTTAGGGCCTAGCGGGGGCGGCGACAATGAGCAGTTCTTC. It yields the protein CASSLGPSGGGDNEQFF.

Regarding this clone: Additional DNA sequences in this sample encode the identical CDR3. This chain uses TRBV6-5 with TRBJ2-5, with unresolved D. Trimming cost V 4 bases and J 5 bases, with 8 bases left between them. CDR3 length equals 12 residues. Per germline, CDR1 MNHEY and CDR2 SVGAGI. The CDR3 sequence is CASSSLQETQYF. As DNA, the CDR3 is TGTGCCAGCAGTTCCCTACAGGAGACCCAGTACTTC.

The J gene is TRBJ2-1, the V gene TRBV6-2 or TRBV6-3; the D gene is possibly TRBD2 (7 bases). The CDR3 consists of 12 residues. V dropped 5 bases and J dropped 10 bases, with 12 bases sitting between them. Looked up from germline, CDR1 is MNHEY and CDR2 is SVGEGT. The CDR3 sequence is CASSNGGREQFF. The CDR3 nucleotides are TGTGCCAGCAGTAACGGGGGGCGCGAGCAGTTCTTC.

This chain joins TRBV7-9 and TRBJ2-7; 11 nucleotides align to TRBD1. The ends lost 5 bases at V and 4 bases at J; junction bases unmatched: 16. CDR1 is SEHNR and CDR2 is FQNEAQ in the germline V gene (reference sequence). The CDR3 sequence is 18 residues long. CDR3 nucleotides: TGTGCCAGCAGCCGAGGGTTATCGGGACAGGGGGGCTTGTACGAGCAGTACTTC. Protein: CASSRGLSGQGGLYEQYF.